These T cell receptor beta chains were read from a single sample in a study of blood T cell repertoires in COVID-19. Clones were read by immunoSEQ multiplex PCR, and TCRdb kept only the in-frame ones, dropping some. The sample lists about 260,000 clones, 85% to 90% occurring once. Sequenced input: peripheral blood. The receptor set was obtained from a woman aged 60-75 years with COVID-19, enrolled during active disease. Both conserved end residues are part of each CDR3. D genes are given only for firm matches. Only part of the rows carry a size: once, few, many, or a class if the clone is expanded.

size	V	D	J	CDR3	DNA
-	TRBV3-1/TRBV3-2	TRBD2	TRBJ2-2	CASSQGTSGGNTGELFF	TGTGCCAGCAGCCAAGGGACTAGCGGGGGGAACACCGGGGAGCTGTTTTTT
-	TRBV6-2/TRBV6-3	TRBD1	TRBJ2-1	CASSHRTGRNEQFF	TGTGCCAGCAGTCATCGGACAGGGAGAAATGAGCAGTTCTTC
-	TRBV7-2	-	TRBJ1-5	CASTSNRFSNQPQHF	TGTGCCAGCACATCGAACAGGTTTAGCAATCAGCCCCAGCATTTT
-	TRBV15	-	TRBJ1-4	CATSRVGGRDEKLFF	TGTGCCACCAGCAGAGTCGGGGGTCGTGATGAAAAACTGTTTTTT
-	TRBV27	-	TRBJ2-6	CASSYSGSTNVLTF	TGTGCCAGCAGTTACTCCGGGAGTACCAACGTCCTGACTTTC
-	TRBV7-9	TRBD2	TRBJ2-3	CASSPGTSGSRADTQYF	TGTGCCAGCTCCCCAGGGACTAGCGGGAGTCGGGCAGATACGCAGTATTTT
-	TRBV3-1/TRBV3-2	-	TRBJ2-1	CASSPRPGEQFF	TGTGCCAGCAGCCCCAGACCGGGTGAGCAGTTCTTC
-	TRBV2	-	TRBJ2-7	CASSQLTGGEGYEQYF	TGTGCCAGCAGTCAATTAACAGGGGGGGAAGGGTACGAGCAGTACTTC
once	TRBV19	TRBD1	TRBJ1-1	CASRSDRANTEAFF	TGTGCCAGTAGGTCGGACAGGGCGAACACTGAAGCTTTCTTT
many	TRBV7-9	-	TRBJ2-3	CASSLLTALTDTQYF	TGTGCCAGCAGCTTATTGACAGCCCTCACAGATACGCAGTATTTT
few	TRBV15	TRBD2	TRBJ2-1	CATSRGREGNEQFF	TGTGCCACCAGCAGAGGCAGGGAGGGCAATGAGCAGTTCTTC
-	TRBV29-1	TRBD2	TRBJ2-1	CSVSASGRKEQFF	TGCAGCGTTTCGGCTAGCGGGAGAAAGGAGCAGTTCTTC
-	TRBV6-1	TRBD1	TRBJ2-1	CASSAFLGTANNEQFF	TGTGCCAGCAGTGCTTTCCTTGGGACAGCTAACAATGAGCAGTTCTTC
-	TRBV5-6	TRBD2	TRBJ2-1	CAKSGSSYNEQFF	TGTGCCAAAAGCGGGAGCTCCTACAATGAGCAGTTCTTC
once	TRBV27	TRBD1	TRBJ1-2	CASSAYGTGQGYTF	TGTGCCAGCAGTGCCTACGGGACAGGACAGGGCTACACCTTC
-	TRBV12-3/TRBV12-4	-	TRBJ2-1	CASSRDFEPFF	TGTGCCAGCAGCCGGGACTTCGAACCGTTCTTC
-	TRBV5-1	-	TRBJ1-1	CASSLDGSQVRLVGTEAFF	TGCGCCAGCAGCTTGGATGGTAGTCAGGTACGGCTGGTTGGCACTGAAGCTTTCTTT
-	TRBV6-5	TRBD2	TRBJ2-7	CASKGTSGSIHEQYF	TGTGCCAGCAAGGGGACTAGCGGGAGCATCCACGAGCAGTACTTC
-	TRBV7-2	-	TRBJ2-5	CASSLAGASGGQETQYF	TGTGCCAGCAGCTTAGCGGGGGCTAGCGGAGGCCAAGAGACCCAGTACTTC
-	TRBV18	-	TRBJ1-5	CASSGQFSNQPQHF	TGTGCCAGCTCAGGACAGTTTAGCAATCAGCCCCAGCATTTT
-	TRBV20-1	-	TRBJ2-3	CSARDGSTQYF	TGCAGTGCTAGAGACGGTAGTACGCAGTATTTT
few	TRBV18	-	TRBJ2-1	CASSPPWTGVGNEQFF	TGTGCCAGCTCACCCCCGTGGACCGGGGTAGGGAATGAGCAGTTCTTC
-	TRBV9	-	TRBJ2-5	CASSVARGGETQYF	TGTGCCAGCAGCGTAGCCAGGGGCGGGGAGACCCAGTACTTC
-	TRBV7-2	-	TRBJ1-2	CASSSYSGDGYTF	TGTGCCAGCAGCTCATACAGCGGGGATGGCTACACCTTC
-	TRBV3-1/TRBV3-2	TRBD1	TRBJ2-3	CASSPADGTGPSDTQYF	TGTGCCAGCAGCCCGGCGGACGGGACAGGGCCATCAGATACGCAGTATTTT
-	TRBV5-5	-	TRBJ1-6	CASSLAWEGVRSPLHF	TGTGCCAGCAGCTTGGCCTGGGAGGGAGTCAGGTCACCCCTCCACTTT